This T cell receptor (beta chain) was sequenced in a study of radiation and T cells in renal cell carcinoma (dated by TCRdb to the early 2020s). The study in broad terms: In total, some 52 samples underwent TCR beta sequencing: 25 or so tumors plus 27 peripheral blood samples. Across all 50 or so samples, roughly 3,700,000 unique CDR3 nucleotide sequences encoding about 2.4 million unique CDR3 amino acid sequences were identified. The last blood draw occurred 4 weeks after radiation, at the same time as nephrectomy.

CDR1 and CDR2 are drawn from the germline V gene (reference sequence): LNHDA, SQIVND. There are 13 amino acids in the CDR3, from cysteine to phenylalanine inclusive. Only CDR3 DNA is held: 39 bases, read in frame from base 1. Trimming costs V 7 bases and J 2 bases, and their ends lie 11 bases apart. TCR beta libraries were generated from genomic DNA with the immunoSEQ kit, following the manufacturer's recommendations. To prepare the libraries, a first multiplex PCR with proprietary primers was run, followed by a second PCR that added unique barcodes, and a bead cleanup was done after each round. A positive control reaction and a negative control reaction, both provided in the kit, were run with every batch of samples. The final libraries underwent checking on an Agilent 4200 TapeStation D1000 ScreenTape, volumetric pooling, and quantification by qPCR. An Illumina NextSeq500 fitted with a MidOutput 150-cycle cartridge performed the sequencing, running 156 Read1 cycles and 15 Index1 cycles with the kit's custom primers. The pooled library was loaded at roughly 1 pM with a 20% PhiX control spike-in. The study's processing was this. Vendor-processed data were analyzed in R, with a clonotype defined as all T cells sharing the same CDR3 nucleotide sequence. In the clone abundance analyses, frequencies were normalized to the 10,000 most abundant clones in each sample. Public T cell clones, which averaged fewer than five per sample, were removed prior to analysis. Tumor-enriched and baseline blood-enriched clonotypes were defined by at least a 32-fold difference in abundance between compartments. A beta-binomial differential abundance model was used to identify clonotypes that expanded or contracted between blood time points. Similarity between tumor and blood repertoires was quantified using the Baroni-Urbani and Buser coefficient, and groups were compared with two-tailed Wilcoxon tests in R. TCRdb carries this immuneACCESS record with in-frame sequences only. Its versions omit some clonotypes, under half of them owing to an unresolved V gene in the studies checked, with the rest unexplained. V and J calls and clone size are as listed in that table; D and trimming were resolved from the DNA. In all, the sample holds about 74,000 clones, and 89% of those were seen once. The top ten constitute 5% to 7.5% of the sample.

What the time point label conveys for this sample: blood 4 weeks post-SBRT, at nephrectomy. The label giving this sample's treatment or condition can be read as: 15 Gy SBRT to primary tumor, nephrectomy 4 weeks later. The samples were drawn from a clinical trial, where primary renal cell carcinomas were treated with 15 Gy of stereotactic body radiation therapy and then removed by nephrectomy 4 weeks afterward. Serial peripheral blood from radiation-treated patients was sampled at baseline, 2 weeks and 4 weeks after SBRT to track tumor-enriched clonotypes. Renal cell carcinoma with clear cell pathology was present in all patients. The QIAamp DNA Blood Mini Kit (Qiagen) was used to prepare genomic DNA for TCR sequencing. The analyses included just those samples that passed every quality control check. General conclusions and limits of the study: Tracking of blood repertoire dynamics stopped at about 4 weeks after treatment, with no follow-up past that point. Because pretreatment tumor biopsies were not available, the study could not determine whether clonotypes were already present within the tumor at baseline. In blood, the top tumor clonotypes increased from baseline to 2 weeks after radiation and then shrank by 4 weeks, which suggests a temporary expansion of tumor-resident clones. With a single-armed trial design, the study had no way to address how radiation dose or scheduling affects the TCR repertoire.

As for this clone: What antigen it recognizes has not been identified. Base qualities were left out, and no much larger clone turns up one base away.

This chain is built from TRBV19 and TRBJ2-5; the D gene is perhaps TRBD1 or TRBD2, as each covers 5 bases. The sequence was obtained from a woman in her 70s with renal cell carcinoma. The specimen comprised blood, sampled from a patient whose treatment included radiotherapy and nephrectomy. The CDR3 protein: CASTGDGQETQYF. At the DNA level, the sequence is TGTGCCAGTACCGGGGACGGGCAAGAGACCCAGTACTTC.